Below, one TCR beta chain is given with its context. V was cut by 6 bases and J by 5 bases, with 11 bases left in between. The CDR3 is 14 residues long. Germline CDR1 MNHNS, CDR2 SASEGT. This record belongs to a study of Graves' ophthalmopathy and Graves' hyperthyroidism. The study amplified TCR beta CDR3 regions using RNA transcripts. First-round RT-PCR with HTBI primers preceded a second-round multiplex PCR. TCRdb called the multiplex PCR reads again in MiXCR, with one record for every CDR3 protein. The data show hundreds of thousands of distinct CDR3 sequences, 15% seen once. Input material: peripheral blood. This chain joins TRBV6-1 and TRBJ1-6; D unresolved. The clonotype was recovered from a woman between 18 and 29 years old with stable Graves' hyperthyroidism. DNA of the CDR3: TGTGCCAGCAGGGACGAATTTGATAATTCACCCCTCCACTTT. It specifies CASRDEFDNSPLHF.